These T cell receptor beta chains were read from a single sample in a study of cytomegalovirus exposure and HLA in healthy donors. TCRdb's copy holds only in-frame clones and misses some; the assay was immunoSEQ multiplex PCR. This sample has about 100,000 clones, with over 70% found just once. The sequencing sample was made of PBMCs. Receptors were obtained from a man aged 45-65 years in good health and CMV-seronegative. Each CDR3 is given with its conserved first and last residue. A D gene is named only where the DNA matches it firmly. Some rows mark clone size as missing; the rest say once, few, many or name a class of expanded clone.

clone_size: -
j_call: TRBJ1-1
d_call: -
v_call: TRBV18
cdr3_length: 16
cdr3_aa: CASSPLSTWEGTEAFF
cdr3_nt: TGTGCCAGCTCACCCCTCTCGACGTGGGAGGGGACTGAAGCTTTCTTT

clone_size: -
j_call: TRBJ2-7
d_call: -
v_call: TRBV5-1
cdr3_length: 13
cdr3_aa: CASRRTEAYEQYF
cdr3_nt: TGCGCCAGCAGACGAACAGAAGCCTACGAGCAGTACTTC

clone_size: few
j_call: TRBJ2-5
d_call: TRBD1
v_call: TRBV6-5
cdr3_length: 16
cdr3_aa: CASSYGGTGGTDEQYF
cdr3_nt: TGTGCCAGCAGTTACGGGGGGACAGGGGGTACGGATGAGCAGTACTTC

clone_size: -
j_call: TRBJ2-5
d_call: -
v_call: TRBV5-1
cdr3_length: 14
cdr3_aa: CASSLARYQETQYF
cdr3_nt: TGCGCCAGCAGCTTGGCCCGGTACCAAGAGACCCAGTACTTC

clone_size: -
j_call: TRBJ2-7
d_call: TRBD1
v_call: TRBV18
cdr3_length: 15
cdr3_aa: CASSPGTGASYEQYF
cdr3_nt: TGTGCCAGCTCACCAGGGACAGGAGCCTCTTACGAGCAGTACTTC

clone_size: few
j_call: TRBJ1-2
d_call: TRBD1
v_call: TRBV6-5
cdr3_length: 13
cdr3_aa: CASTNRGGSGYTF
cdr3_nt: TGTGCCAGCACAAACAGGGGGGGAAGTGGCTACACCTTC

clone_size: -
j_call: TRBJ2-1
d_call: -
v_call: TRBV11-1
cdr3_length: 14
cdr3_aa: CASSAGQSYNEQFF
cdr3_nt: TGTGCCAGCAGCGCCGGACAGTCCTACAATGAGCAGTTCTTC

clone_size: -
j_call: TRBJ2-2
d_call: TRBD1
v_call: TRBV6-1
cdr3_length: 15
cdr3_aa: CASSVPGQGSGELFF
cdr3_nt: TGTGCCAGCAGTGTACCGGGACAGGGCTCCGGGGAGCTGTTTTTT

clone_size: -
j_call: TRBJ2-1
d_call: -
v_call: TRBV28
cdr3_length: 11
cdr3_aa: CASTSSYEQFF
cdr3_nt: TGTGCCAGCACCTCCTCGTATGAGCAGTTCTTC

clone_size: -
j_call: TRBJ1-1
d_call: TRBD1
v_call: TRBV30
cdr3_length: 15
cdr3_aa: CAWSVSDRENTEAFF
cdr3_nt: TGTGCCTGGAGTGTATCCGACAGGGAGAACACTGAAGCTTTCTTT

clone_size: -
j_call: TRBJ1-4
d_call: -
v_call: TRBV19
cdr3_length: 15
cdr3_aa: CASSTGGLANEKLFF
cdr3_nt: TGTGCCAGTAGTACGGGGGGGTTGGCTAATGAAAAACTGTTTTTT

clone_size: -
j_call: TRBJ2-1
d_call: TRBD2
v_call: TRBV4-1
cdr3_length: 14
cdr3_aa: CASSPGLAAGEQFF
cdr3_nt: TGCGCCAGCAGCCCGGGACTAGCGGCCGGTGAGCAGTTCTTC

clone_size: once
j_call: TRBJ1-6
d_call: -
v_call: TRBV7-3
cdr3_length: 17
cdr3_aa: CASSLTEEFAPNSPLHF
cdr3_nt: TGTGCCAGCAGCTTAACAGAGGAATTCGCCCCGAATTCACCCCTCCACTTT

clone_size: -
j_call: TRBJ2-5
d_call: TRBD2
v_call: TRBV5-1
cdr3_length: 14
cdr3_aa: CASSTWGGQETQYF
cdr3_nt: TGCGCCAGCAGCACGTGGGGGGGCCAAGAGACCCAGTACTTC

clone_size: -
j_call: TRBJ2-2
d_call: -
v_call: TRBV5-1
cdr3_length: 15
cdr3_aa: CASSLDRPNTGELFF
cdr3_nt: TGCGCCAGCAGCTTGGACAGGCCGAACACCGGGGAGCTGTTTTTT

clone_size: -
j_call: TRBJ2-7
d_call: TRBD2
v_call: TRBV13
cdr3_length: 14
cdr3_aa: CASSLKLAGDEQYF
cdr3_nt: TGTGCCAGCAGCTTAAAATTAGCGGGAGACGAGCAGTACTTC

clone_size: -
j_call: TRBJ2-7
d_call: TRBD1
v_call: TRBV14
cdr3_length: 15
cdr3_aa: CASSDLQGQTYEQYF
cdr3_nt: TGTGCCAGCAGCGATCTACAGGGGCAGACCTACGAGCAGTACTTC

clone_size: -
j_call: TRBJ2-5
d_call: -
v_call: TRBV13
cdr3_length: 14
cdr3_aa: CASSLKGVQETQYF
cdr3_nt: TGTGCCAGCAGCCTAAAGGGGGTTCAAGAGACCCAGTACTTC